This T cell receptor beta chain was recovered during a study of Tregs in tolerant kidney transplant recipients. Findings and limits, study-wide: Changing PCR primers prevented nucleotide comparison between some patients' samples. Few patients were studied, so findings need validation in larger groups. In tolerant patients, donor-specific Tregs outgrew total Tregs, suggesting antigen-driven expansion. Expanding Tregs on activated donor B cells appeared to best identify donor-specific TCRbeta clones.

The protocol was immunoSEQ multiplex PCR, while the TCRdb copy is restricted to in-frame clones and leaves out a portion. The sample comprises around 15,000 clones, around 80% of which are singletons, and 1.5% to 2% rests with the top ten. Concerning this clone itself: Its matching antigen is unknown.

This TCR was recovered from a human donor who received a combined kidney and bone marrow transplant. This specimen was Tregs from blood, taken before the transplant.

CDR3 sequence reads: CASSAEGDTQYF. CDR3 bases: TGCGCCAGCAGCGCGGAGGGGGATACGCAGTATTTT. The chain recombines TRBV5-1 with TRBJ2-3; possible D gene TRBD2, 6 bases. V lost 4 bases to trimming and J lost 6 bases, with 9 bases between them. This CDR3 contains 12 residues. The germline V gene encodes CDR1 SGHRS and CDR2 YFSETQ.